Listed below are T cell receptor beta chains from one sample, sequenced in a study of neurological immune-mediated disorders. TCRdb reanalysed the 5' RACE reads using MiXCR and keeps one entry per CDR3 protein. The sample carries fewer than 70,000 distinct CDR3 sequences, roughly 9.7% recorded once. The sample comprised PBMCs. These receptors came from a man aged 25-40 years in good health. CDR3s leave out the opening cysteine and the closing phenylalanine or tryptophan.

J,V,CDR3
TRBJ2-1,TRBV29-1,GVNKLAGGPGNEQF
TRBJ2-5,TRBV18,ASSSPGQGSETQY
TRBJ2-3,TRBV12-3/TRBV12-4,ASSLDKTQY
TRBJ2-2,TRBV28,ASSLWGGELF
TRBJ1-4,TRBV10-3,AIRNPGDGEKLF
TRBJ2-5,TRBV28,ASRTYRDLRAQY
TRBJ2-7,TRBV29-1,SAVGQGKYEQY
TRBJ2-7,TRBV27,ASSFKRGPQGYEQY
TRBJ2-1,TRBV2,ASSVEIAGAEQF
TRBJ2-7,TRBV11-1,ASSQDQSSYEQY
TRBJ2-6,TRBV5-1,ASSRVDGANVLT
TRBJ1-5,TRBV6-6,ASSYGGQVDDQPQH
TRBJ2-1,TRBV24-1,ATSDPSGGGPYNEQF
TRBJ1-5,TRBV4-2,ASSSREGGDQPQH
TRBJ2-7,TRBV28,ASSLPLGQGANEQY
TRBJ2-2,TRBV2,ASRTSANTGELF
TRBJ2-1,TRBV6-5,ASSLTSGKWSYNEQF
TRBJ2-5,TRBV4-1,ASRGLAGNMLEKETQY
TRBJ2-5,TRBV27,ASSHSIEGETQY
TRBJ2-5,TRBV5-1,ASSLDSQGADIQY
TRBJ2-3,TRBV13,ASSRRSGGLGADTQY
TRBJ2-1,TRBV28,ASRKERGAYNEQF
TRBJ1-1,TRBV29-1,SVDLAVKTEAF
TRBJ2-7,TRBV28,ASSLGTGGAEQY